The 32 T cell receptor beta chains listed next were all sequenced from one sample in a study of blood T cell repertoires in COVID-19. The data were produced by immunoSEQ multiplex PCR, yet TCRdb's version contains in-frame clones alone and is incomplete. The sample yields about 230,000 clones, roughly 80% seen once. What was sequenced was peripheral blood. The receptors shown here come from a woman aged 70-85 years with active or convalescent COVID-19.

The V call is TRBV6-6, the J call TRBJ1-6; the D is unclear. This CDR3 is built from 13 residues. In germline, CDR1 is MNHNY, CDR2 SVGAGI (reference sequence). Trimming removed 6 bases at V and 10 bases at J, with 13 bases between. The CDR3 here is CASREAPMSPLHF. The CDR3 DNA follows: TGTGCCAGCAGGGAGGCTCCCATGTCACCCCTCCACTTT.

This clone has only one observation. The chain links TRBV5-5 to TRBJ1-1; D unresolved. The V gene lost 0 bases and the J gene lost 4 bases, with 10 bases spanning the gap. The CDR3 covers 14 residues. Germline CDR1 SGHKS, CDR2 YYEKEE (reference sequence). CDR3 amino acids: CASSLAAGVTEAFF. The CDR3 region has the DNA TGTGCCAGCAGCTTGGCCGCCGGGGTCACTGAAGCTTTCTTT.

The CDR3 DNA is TGTGCCAGCAGCAAAGGGCCAGGCTACGAGCAGTACTTC. It translates to CASSKGPGYEQYF. The rearrangement joins TRBV21-1 to TRBJ2-7; the D segment call TRBD1 is taken from the table without a DNA check. TRBV21-1 is flagged as a pseudogene. This CDR3 has 13 amino acids.

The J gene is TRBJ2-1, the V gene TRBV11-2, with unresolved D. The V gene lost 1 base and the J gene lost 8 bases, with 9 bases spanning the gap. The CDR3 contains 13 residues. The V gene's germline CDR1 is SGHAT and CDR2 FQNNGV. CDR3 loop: CASSLGRWDEQFF. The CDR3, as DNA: TGTGCCAGCAGCTTAGGCAGGTGGGATGAGCAGTTCTTC.

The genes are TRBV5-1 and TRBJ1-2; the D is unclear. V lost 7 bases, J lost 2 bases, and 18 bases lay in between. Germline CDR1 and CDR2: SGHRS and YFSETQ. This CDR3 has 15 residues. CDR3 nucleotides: TGCGCCAGCCGACGACTACCGTCGTTGAACTATGGCTACACCTTC. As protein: CASRRLPSLNYGYTF.

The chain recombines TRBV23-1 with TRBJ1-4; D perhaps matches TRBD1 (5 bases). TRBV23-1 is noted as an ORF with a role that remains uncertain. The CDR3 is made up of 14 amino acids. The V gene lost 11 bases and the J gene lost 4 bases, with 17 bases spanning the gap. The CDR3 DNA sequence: TGCGCCGGACACCTATGGGGTTTTAATGAAAAACTGTTTTTT. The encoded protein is CAGHLWGFNEKLFF.

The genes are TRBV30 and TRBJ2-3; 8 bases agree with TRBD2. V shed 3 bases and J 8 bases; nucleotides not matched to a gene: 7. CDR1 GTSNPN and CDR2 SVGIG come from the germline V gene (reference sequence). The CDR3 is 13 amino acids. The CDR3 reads CAWRSGGPSTQYF. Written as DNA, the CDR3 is TGTGCCTGGAGATCGGGAGGGCCAAGTACGCAGTATTTT.

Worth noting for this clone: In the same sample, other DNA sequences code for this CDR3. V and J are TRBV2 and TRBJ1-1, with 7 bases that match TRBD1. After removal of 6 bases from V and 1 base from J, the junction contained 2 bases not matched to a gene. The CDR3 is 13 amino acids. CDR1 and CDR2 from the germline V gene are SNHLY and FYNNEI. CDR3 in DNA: TGTGCCAGCAGCCGACAGGGGAACACTGAAGCTTTCTTT. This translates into CASSRQGNTEAFF.

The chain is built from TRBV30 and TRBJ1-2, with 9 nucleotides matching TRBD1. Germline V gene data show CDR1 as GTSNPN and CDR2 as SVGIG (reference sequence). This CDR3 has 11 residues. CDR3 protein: CAKGQGIGYTF. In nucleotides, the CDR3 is TGTGCGAAGGGACAGGGAATCGGCTACACCTTC.

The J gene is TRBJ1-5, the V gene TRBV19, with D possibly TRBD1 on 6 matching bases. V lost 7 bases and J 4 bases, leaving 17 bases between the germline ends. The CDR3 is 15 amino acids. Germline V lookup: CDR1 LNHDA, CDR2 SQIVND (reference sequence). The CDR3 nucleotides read TGTGCCAGTATCACGAGCGGGGGCGGAAATCAGCCCCAGCATTTT. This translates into CASITSGGGNQPQHF.

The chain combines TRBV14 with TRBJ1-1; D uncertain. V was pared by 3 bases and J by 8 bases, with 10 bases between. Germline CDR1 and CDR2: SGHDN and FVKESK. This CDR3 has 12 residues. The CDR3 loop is CASSQNLGEAFF. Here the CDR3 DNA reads TGTGCCAGCAGCCAGAACCTCGGGGAAGCTTTCTTT.

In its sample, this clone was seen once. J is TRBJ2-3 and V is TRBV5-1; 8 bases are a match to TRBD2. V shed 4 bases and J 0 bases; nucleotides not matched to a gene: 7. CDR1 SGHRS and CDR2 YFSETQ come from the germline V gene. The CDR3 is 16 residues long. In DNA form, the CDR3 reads TGCGCCAGCAGCCCGGGCGTAGCGGGGAGCACAGATACGCAGTATTTT. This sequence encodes CASSPGVAGSTDTQYF.

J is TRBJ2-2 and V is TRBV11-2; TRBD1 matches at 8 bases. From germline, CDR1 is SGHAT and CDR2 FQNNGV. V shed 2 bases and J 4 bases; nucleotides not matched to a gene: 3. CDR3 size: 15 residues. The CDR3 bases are TGTGCCAGCAGCTTATGGACAGGGCGCACCGGGGAGCTGTTTTTT. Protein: CASSLWTGRTGELFF.

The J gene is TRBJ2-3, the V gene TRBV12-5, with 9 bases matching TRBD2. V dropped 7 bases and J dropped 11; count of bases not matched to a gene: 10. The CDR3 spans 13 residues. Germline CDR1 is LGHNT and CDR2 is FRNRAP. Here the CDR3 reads CASAELAGVRQYF. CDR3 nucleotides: TGTGCTAGTGCAGAATTAGCGGGAGTCAGGCAGTATTTT. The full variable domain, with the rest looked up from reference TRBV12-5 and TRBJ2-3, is DARVTQTPRHKVTEMGQEVTMRCQPILGHNTVFWYRQTMMQGLELLAYFRNRAPLDDSGMPKDRFSAEMPDATLATLKIQPSEPRDSAVYFCASAELAGVRQYFGPGTRLTVL.

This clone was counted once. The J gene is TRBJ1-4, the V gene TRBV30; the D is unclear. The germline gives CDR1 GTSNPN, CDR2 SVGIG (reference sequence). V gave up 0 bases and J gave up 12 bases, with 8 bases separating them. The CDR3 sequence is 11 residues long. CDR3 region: CAWSVELELFF. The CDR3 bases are TGTGCCTGGAGTGTAGAACTTGAACTGTTTTTT.

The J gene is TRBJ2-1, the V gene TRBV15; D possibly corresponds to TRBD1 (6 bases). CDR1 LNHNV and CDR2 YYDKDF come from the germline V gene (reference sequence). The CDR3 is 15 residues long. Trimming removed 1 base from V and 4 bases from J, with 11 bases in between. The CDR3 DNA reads TGTGCCACCAGCAGAGGGGGGCCGGTATACAATGAGCAGTTCTTC. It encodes CATSRGGPVYNEQFF.

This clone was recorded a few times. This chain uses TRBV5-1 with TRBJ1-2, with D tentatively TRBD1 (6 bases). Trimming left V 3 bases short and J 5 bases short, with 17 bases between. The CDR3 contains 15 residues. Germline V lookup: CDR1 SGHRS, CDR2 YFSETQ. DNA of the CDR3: TGCGCCAGCAGCTATGACAGGCCGGGGATATATGGCTACACCTTC. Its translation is CASSYDRPGIYGYTF.

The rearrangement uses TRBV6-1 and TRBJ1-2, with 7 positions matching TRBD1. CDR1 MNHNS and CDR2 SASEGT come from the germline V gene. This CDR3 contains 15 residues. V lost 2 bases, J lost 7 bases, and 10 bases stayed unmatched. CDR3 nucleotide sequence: TGTGCCAGCAGTGAACTACAGGGGTTCTTTCGTGGCTACACCTTC. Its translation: CASSELQGFFRGYTF.

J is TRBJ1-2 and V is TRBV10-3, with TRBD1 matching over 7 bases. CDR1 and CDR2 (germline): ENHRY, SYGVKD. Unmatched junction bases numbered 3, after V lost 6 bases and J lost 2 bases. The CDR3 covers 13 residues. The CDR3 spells CAISSGGNYGYTF. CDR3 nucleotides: TGTGCCATCAGCTCAGGGGGGAACTATGGCTACACCTTC.

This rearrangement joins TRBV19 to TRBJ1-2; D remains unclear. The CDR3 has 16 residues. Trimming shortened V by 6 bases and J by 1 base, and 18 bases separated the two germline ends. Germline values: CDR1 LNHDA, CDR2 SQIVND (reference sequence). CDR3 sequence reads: CASSPSPRRHNYGYTF. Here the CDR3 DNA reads TGTGCCAGTAGCCCATCCCCACGGCGGCATAACTATGGCTACACCTTC.

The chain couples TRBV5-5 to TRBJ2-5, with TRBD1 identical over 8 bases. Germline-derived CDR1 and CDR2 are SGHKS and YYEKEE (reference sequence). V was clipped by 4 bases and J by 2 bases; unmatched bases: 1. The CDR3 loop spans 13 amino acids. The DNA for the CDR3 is TGTGCCAGCAGCCGACAGGGGCAAGAGACCCAGTACTTC. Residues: CASSRQGQETQYF.

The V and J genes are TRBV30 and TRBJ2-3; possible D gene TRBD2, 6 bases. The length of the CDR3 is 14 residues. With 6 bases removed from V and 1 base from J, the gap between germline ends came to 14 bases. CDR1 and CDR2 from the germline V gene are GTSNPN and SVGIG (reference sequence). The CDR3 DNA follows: TGTGCCTGTAAAGCGGGCGGGGGCACAGATACGCAGTATTTT. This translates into CACKAGGGTDTQYF.

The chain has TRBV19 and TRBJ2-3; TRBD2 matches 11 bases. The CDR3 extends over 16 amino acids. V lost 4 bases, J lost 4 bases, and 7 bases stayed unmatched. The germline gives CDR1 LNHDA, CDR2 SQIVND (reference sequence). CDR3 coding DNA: TGTGCCAGTAGTAGAGGTAGCGGGAGGGCCTCAGATACGCAGTATTTT. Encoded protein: CASSRGSGRASDTQYF.

The DNA for the CDR3 is TGTGCCGTCCGGGTGGGTAGTACCTACGAGCAGTACTTC. Residues: CAVRVGSTYEQYF. The rearrangement links TRBV6-5 to TRBJ2-7, with unresolved D. Per the germline V gene, CDR1 is MNHEY and CDR2 is SVGAGI. The CDR3 has 13 residues. Trimming removed 11 bases from V and 2 bases from J, with 16 bases in between.

This CDR3 is CASSLDPGNTEAFF. The DNA for the CDR3 is TGCGCCAGCAGCTTGGACCCCGGGAACACTGAAGCTTTCTTT. This sequence joins TRBV5-1 and TRBJ1-1; D remains unclear. Per germline, CDR1 SGHRS and CDR2 YFSETQ. Trimming removed 0 bases at V and 1 base at J, with 7 bases between. The CDR3 runs to 14 residues.

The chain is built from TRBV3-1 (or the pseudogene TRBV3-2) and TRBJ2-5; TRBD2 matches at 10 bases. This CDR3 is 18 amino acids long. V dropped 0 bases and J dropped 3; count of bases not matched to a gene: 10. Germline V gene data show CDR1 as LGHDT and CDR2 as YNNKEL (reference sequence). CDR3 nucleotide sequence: TGTGCCAGCAGCCAAGATCTGATGAGCGGGGGGGCCGAAGAGACCCAGTACTTC. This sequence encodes CASSQDLMSGGAEETQYF.

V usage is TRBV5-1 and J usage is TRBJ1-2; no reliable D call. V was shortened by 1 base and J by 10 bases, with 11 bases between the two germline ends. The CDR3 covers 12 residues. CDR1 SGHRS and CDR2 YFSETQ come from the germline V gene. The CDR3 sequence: CASSLPARDYTF. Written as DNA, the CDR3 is TGCGCCAGCAGCTTGCCAGCTCGGGACTACACCTTC.

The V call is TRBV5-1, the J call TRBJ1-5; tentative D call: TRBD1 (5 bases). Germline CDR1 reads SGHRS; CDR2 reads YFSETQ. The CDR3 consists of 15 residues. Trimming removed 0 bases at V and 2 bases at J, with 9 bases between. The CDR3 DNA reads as TGCGCCAGCAGCTTGGAGGGGCCGGGCAATCAGCCCCAGCATTTT. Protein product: CASSLEGPGNQPQHF.

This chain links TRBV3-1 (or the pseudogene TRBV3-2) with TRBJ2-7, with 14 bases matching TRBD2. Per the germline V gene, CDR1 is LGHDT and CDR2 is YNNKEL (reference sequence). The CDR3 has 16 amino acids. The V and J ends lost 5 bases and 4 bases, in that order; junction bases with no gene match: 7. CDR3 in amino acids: CASSGGLAGAAYEQYF. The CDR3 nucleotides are TGTGCCAGCAGCGGGGGACTAGCGGGGGCGGCATACGAGCAGTACTTC.

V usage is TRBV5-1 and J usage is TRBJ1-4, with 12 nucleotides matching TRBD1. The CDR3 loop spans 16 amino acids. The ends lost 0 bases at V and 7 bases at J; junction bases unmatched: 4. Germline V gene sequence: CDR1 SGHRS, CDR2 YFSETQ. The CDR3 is CASSLDGTGGGEKLFF. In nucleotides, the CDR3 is TGCGCCAGCAGCTTGGACGGGACAGGGGGCGGTGAAAAACTGTTTTTT.

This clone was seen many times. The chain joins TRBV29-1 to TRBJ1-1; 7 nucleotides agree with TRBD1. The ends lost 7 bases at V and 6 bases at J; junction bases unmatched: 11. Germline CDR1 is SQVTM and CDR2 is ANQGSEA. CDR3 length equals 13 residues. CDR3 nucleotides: TGCAGCGGTAGACAGGGATCTATCCCTGAAGCTTTCTTT. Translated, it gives CSGRQGSIPEAFF.

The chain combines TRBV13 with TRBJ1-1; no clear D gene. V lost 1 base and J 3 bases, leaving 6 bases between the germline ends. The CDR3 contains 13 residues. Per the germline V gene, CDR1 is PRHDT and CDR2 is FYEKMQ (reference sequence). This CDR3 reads CASSLEIYTEAFF. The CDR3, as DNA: TGTGCCAGCAGCTTAGAAATCTACACTGAAGCTTTCTTT.